This T cell receptor beta chain was recovered during a study of T cells in Graves' hyperthyroidism and ophthalmopathy. This clonotype was recorded a few times. RNA transcripts served as the template for amplifying TCR beta CDR3 regions. First-round RT-PCR with HTBI primers amplified the TCR CDR3 region. From the multiplex PCR reads, TCRdb called clonotypes with MiXCR, one entry per CDR3 protein. The data contain about 400,000 distinct CDR3 sequences, about 15% of them singletons. Per germline, CDR1 DFQATT and CDR2 SNEGSKA (reference sequence). Trimming left V 5 bases short and J 0 bases short, with 14 bases between. This CDR3 spans 15 amino acids.

Sequencing used blood. The TCR originated in a young woman with Graves' hyperthyroidism that later progressed to Graves' ophthalmopathy. The chain carries TRBV20-1 and TRBJ2-1; D uncertain. The CDR3 DNA is TGCAGTGCTGAAACCAACTGGAGCTCCTACAATGAGCAGTTCTTC. It yields the protein CSAETNWSSYNEQFF.